This T cell receptor beta chain originates from a study of metastatic and nonmetastatic thyroid tumors. Background on the study: Repertoires of blood and of tissue (tumor or nodule) from malignant and benign thyroid patients were compared. Findings of the study overall: Benign nodules reportedly had significantly lower TCR beta diversity than malignant thyroid tumors in blood and tumor.

Patients had received no treatment of any kind before thyroid surgery. Authors' data handling: CDR3 was compared across clinicopathological groups, and the resulting differences were used to build a distant-metastasis classifier for papillary thyroid cancer. TCRdb called clones again from the PCR reads with MiXCR. Here the V and J calls rest on TCRdb's processing, not on the authors' analysis. The repertoire holds 20,000 to 25,000 clones, with approximately 15% as singletons. This clone was counted many times. Its antigen is undetermined. The sample comprised blood. This TCR was recovered from a female donor with papillary thyroid cancer or a benign thyroid nodule (not recorded which). Some clones in this sample may be carry-over from other donors' samples.

The CDR3 nucleotides read TGCAGCGTGGGGACAGGCCTCTTGGGGGCCAACGTCCTGACTTTC. Translation: CSVGTGLLGANVLTF. This sequence joins TRBV29-1 and TRBJ2-6; 8 nucleotides align to TRBD1. The CDR3 contains 15 residues. The V segment lost 6 bases and the J segment 4 bases; nucleotides outside the gene matches: 8. Germline lookup yields CDR1 SQVTM and CDR2 ANQGSEA.